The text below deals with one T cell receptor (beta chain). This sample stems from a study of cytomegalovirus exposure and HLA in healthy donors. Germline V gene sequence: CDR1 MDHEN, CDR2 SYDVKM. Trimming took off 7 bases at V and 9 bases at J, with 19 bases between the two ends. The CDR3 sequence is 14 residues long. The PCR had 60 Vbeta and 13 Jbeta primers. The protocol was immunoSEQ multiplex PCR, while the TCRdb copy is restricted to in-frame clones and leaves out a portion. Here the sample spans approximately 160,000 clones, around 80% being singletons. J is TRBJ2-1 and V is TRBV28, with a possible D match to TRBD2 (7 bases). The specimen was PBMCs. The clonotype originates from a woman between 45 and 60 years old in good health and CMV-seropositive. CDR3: CASTRGGGVGEQFF. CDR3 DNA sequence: TGTGCCAGCACCCGCGGAGGGGGGGTCGGTGAGCAGTTCTTC.